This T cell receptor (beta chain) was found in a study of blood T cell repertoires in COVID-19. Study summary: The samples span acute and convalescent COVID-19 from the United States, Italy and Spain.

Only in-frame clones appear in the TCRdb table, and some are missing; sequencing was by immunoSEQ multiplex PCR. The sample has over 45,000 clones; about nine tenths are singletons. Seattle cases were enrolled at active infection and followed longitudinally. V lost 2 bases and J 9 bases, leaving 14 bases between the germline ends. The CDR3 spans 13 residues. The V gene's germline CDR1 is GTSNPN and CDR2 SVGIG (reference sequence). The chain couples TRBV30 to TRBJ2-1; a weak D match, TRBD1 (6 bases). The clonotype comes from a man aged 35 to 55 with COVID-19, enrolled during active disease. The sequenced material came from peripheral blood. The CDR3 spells CAWSSVGTREQFF. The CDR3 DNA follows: TGTGCCTGGAGTAGTGTGGGGACACGTGAGCAGTTCTTC. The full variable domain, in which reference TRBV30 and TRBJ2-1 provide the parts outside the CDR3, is SQTIHQWPATLVQPVGSPLSLECTVEGTSNPNLYWYRQAAGRGLQLLFYSVGIGQISSEVPQNLSASRPQDRQFILSSKKLLLSDSGFYLCAWSSVGTREQFFGPGTRLTVL.